The table lists the clone carrying this T cell receptor beta chain with a count of one. The entry originates in a study of human T cells and chemical hapten exposure. Study background: Cases of alopecia areata, totalis or universalis occurred in a predominantly female patient group.

Time point in this sample: patch test 3, about 24 weeks after DPC sensitization. Treatment here: therapeutic diphenylcyclopropenone sensitization with weekly scalp DPC. Extraction of total RNA was performed on unfractionated whole blood. In TCRdb, the RACE reads were re-called with MiXCR into one record per CDR3 protein. This table holds 190,000 or so distinct CDR3 sequences, about 22% found once. V dropped 3 bases and J dropped 10 bases, with 15 bases sitting between them. CDR1 LGHDT and CDR2 YNNKEL come from the germline V gene (reference sequence). The CDR3 contains 13 residues. Sequencing used whole blood, obtained in connection with sensitization to the hapten diphenylcyclopropenone (DPC). The chain employs TRBV3-1 and TRBJ1-2, with D possibly being TRBD1 (6 bases). This TCR came from a woman in her thirties or forties with alopecia areata. Some clones in this sample may be carry-over from other donors' samples. The DNA for the CDR3 is TGTGCCAGCAGCCAGGGGGCACGGACAGACTACACCTTC. It is translated as CASSQGARTDYTF. The full variable domain, with the rest looked up from reference TRBV3-1 and TRBJ1-2, is DTAVSQTPKYLVTQMGNDKSIKCEQNLGHDTMYWYKQDSKKFLKIMFSYNNKELIINETVPNRFSPKSPDKAHLNLHINSLELGDSAVYFCASSQGARTDYTFGSGTRLTVV.